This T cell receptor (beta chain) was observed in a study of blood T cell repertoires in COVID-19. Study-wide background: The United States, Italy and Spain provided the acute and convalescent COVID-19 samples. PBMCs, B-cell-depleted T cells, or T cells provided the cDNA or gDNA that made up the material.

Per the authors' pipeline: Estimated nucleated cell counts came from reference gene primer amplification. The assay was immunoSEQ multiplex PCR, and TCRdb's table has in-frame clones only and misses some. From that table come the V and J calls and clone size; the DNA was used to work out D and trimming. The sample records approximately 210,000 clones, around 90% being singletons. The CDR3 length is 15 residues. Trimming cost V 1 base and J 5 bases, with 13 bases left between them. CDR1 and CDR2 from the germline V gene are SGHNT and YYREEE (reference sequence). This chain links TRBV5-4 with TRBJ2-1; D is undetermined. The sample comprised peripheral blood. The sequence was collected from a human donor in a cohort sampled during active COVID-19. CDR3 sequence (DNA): TGTGCCAGCAGCTTGAGGAGCGAAGCTCACAATGAGCAGTTCTTC. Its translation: CASSLRSEAHNEQFF.